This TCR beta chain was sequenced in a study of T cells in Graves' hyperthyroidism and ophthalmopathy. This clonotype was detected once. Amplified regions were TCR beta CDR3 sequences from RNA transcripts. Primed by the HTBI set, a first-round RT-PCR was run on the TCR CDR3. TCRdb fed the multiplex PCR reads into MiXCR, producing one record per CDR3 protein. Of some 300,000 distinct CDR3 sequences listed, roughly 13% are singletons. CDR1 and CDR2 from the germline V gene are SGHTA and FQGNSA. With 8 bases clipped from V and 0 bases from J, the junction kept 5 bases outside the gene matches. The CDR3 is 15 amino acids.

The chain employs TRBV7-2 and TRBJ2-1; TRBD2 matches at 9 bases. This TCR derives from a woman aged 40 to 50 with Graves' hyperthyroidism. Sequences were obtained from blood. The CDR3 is CASAGGAVSYNEQFF. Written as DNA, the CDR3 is TGTGCCAGCGCGGGGGGGGCCGTCTCCTACAATGAGCAGTTCTTC.